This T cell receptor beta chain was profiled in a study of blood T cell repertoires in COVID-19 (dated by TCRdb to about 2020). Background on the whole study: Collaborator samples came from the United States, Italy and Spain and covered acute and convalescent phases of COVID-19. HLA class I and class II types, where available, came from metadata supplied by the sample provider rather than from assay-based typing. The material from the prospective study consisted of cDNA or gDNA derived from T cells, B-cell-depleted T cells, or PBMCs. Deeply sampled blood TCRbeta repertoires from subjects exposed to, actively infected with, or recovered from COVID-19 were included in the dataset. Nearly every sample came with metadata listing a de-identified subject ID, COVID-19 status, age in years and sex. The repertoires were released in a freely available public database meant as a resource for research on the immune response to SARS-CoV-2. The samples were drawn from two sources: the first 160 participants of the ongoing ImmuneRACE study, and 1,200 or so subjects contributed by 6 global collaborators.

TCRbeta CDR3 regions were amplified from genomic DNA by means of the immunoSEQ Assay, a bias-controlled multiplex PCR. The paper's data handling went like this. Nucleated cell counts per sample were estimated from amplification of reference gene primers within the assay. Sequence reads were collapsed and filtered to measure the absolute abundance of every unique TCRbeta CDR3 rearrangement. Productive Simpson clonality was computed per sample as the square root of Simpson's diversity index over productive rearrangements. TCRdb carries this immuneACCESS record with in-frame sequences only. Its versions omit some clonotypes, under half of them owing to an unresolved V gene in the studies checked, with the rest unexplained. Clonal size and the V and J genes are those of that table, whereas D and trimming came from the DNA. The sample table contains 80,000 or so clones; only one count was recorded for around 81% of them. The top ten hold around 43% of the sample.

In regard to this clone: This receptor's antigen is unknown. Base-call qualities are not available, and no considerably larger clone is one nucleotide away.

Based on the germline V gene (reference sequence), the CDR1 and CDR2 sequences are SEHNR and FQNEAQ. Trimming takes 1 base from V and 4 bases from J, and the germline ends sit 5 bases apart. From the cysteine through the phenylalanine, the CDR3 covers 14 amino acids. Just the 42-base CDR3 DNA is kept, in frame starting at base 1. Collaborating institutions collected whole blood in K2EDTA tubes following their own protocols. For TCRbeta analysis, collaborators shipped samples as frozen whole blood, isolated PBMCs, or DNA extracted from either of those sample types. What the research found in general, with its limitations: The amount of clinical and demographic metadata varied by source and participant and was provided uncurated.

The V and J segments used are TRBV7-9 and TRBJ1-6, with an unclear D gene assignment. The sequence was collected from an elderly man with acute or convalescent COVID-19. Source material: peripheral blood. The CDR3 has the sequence CASSLDKYNSPLHF. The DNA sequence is TGTGCCAGCAGCTTAGATAAATATAATTCACCCCTCCACTTT.